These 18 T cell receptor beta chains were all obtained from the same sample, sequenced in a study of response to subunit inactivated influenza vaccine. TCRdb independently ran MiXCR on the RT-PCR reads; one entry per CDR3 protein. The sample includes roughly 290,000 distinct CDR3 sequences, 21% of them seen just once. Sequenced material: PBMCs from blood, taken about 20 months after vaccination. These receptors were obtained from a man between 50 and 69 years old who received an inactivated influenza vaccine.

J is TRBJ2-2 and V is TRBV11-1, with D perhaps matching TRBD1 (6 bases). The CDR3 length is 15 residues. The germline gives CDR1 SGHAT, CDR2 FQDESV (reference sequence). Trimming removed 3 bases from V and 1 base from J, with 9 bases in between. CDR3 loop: CASSLFRGNTGELFF. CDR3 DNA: TGTGCCAGCAGCTTGTTCAGGGGGAACACCGGGGAGCTGTTTTTT.

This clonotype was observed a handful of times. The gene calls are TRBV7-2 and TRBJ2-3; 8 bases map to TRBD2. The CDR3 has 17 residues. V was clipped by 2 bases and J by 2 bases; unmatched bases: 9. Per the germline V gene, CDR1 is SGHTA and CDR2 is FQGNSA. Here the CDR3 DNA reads TGTGCCAGCAGCTTACGAGGAATAGCGGGGTACACAGATACGCAGTATTTT. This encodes CASSLRGIAGYTDTQYF.

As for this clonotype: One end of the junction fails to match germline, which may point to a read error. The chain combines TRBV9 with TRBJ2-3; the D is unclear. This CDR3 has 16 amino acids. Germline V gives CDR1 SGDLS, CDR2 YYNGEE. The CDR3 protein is CASSVADSYSTDTQYF. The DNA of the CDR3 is TGTGCCAGCAGCGTAGCCGACTCTTATAGCACAGATACACAGTATTTT.

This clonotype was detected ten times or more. The DNA for the CDR3 is TGTGCCAGCAGTCCCGGGACAGGCCGATGGAATGAGCAGTTCTTC. As protein: CASSPGTGRWNEQFF. The V call is TRBV2, the J call TRBJ2-1; 8 bases are shared with TRBD1. Unmatched junction bases numbered 10, after V lost 5 bases and J lost 7 bases. The CDR3 totals 15 residues. Germline CDR1 reads SNHLY; CDR2 reads FYNNEI. Complete variable domain (other parts from reference TRBV2 and TRBJ2-1): EPEVTQTPSHQVTQMGQEVILRCVPISNHLYFYWYRQILGQKVEFLVSFYNNEISEKSEIFDDQFSVERPDGSNFTLKIRSTKLEDSAMYFCASSPGTGRWNEQFFGPGTRLTVL.

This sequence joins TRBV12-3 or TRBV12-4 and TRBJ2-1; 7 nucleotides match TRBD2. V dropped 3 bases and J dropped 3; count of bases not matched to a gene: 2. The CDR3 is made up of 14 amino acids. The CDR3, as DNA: TGTGCCAGCAGTTTGTCGGGAGGCTACAATGAGCAGTTCTTC. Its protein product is CASSLSGGYNEQFF.

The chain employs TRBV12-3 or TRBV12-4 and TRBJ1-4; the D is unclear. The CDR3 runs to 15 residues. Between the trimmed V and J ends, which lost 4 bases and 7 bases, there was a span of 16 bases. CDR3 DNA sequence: TGTGCCAGCAGTTACACCCGGTCTGGAGGTGAAAAACTGTTTTTT. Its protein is CASSYTRSGGEKLFF.

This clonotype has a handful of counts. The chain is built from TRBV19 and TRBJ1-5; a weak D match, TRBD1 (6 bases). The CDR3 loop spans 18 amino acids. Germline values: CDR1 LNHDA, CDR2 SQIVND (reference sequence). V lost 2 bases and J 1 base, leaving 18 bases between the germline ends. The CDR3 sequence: CASSISPPGGRSNQPQHF. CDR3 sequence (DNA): TGTGCCAGTAGTATATCCCCCCCCGGGGGCCGAAGCAATCAGCCCCAGCATTTT.

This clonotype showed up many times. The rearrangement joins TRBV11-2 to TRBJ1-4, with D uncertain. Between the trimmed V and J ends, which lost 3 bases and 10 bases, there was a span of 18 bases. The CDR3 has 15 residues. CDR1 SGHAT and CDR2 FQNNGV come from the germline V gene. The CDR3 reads CASSLEPVRTGKLFF. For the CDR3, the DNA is TGTGCCAGCAGCTTGGAACCTGTTAGAACCGGAAAACTGTTTTTT.

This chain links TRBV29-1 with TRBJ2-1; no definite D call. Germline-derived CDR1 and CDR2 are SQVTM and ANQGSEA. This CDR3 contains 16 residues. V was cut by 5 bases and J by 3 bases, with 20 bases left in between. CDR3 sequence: CSVQGLTADNYNEQFF. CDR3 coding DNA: TGCAGCGTTCAAGGGCTGACGGCCGATAACTACAATGAGCAGTTCTTC.

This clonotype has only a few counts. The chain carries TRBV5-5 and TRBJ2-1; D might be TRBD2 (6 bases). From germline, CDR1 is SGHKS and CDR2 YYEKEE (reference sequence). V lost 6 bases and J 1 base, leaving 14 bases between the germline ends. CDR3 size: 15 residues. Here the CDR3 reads CASILSGPSYNEQFF. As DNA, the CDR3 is TGTGCCAGCATTCTTAGCGGCCCTTCCTACAATGAGCAGTTCTTC.

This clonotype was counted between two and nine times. As DNA, the CDR3 is TGTGCCAGCAGCCCAACAAAGGAGTTGGTAGACACCATATATTTT. As protein: CASSPTKELVDTIYF. The rearrangement joins TRBV5-6 to TRBJ1-3; D not resolved. The V and J ends lost 4 bases and 8 bases respectively, with 19 bases between them. The CDR3 runs 15 residues. Germline CDR1 and CDR2: SGHDT and YYEEEE.

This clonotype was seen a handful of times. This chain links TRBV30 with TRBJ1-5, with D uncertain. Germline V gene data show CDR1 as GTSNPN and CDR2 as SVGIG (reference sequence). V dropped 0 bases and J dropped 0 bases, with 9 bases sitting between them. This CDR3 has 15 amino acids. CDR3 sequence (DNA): TGTGCCTGGAGTGTCGGAGAAGATAGCAATCAGCCCCAGCATTTT. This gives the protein CAWSVGEDSNQPQHF.

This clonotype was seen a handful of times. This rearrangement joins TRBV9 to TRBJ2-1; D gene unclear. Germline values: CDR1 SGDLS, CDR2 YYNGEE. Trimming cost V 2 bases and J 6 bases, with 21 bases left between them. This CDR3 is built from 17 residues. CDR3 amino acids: CASSVSGKGTDSNEQFF. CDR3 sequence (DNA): TGTGCCAGCAGCGTCTCCGGAAAAGGTACGGATTCCAATGAGCAGTTCTTC.

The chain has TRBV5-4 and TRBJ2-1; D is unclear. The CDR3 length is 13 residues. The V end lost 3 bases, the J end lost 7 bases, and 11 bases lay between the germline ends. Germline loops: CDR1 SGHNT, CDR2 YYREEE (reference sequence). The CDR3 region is CASSSRDGNEQFF. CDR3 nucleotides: TGTGCCAGCAGCTCCCGTGATGGGAATGAGCAGTTCTTC.

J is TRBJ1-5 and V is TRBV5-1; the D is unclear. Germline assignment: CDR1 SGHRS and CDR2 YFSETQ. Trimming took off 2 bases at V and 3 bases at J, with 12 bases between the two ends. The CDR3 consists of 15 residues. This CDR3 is CASSFVTPSNQPQHF. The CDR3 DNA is TGCGCCAGCAGCTTCGTCACCCCTTCCAATCAGCCCCAGCATTTT.

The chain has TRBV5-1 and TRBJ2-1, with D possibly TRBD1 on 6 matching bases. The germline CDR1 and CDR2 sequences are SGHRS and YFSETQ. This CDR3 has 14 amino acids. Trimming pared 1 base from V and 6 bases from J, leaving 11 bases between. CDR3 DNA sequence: TGCGCCAGCAGCTTGCAGGGGCTAGGCAATGAGCAGTTCTTC. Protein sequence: CASSLQGLGNEQFF.

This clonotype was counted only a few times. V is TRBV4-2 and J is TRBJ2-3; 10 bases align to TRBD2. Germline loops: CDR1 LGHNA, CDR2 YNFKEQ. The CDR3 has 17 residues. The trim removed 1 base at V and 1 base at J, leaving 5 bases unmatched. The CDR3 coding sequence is TGTGCCAGCAGCCAAGGCTACGGGACTAGCGGCACAGATACGCAGTATTTT. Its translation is CASSQGYGTSGTDTQYF.

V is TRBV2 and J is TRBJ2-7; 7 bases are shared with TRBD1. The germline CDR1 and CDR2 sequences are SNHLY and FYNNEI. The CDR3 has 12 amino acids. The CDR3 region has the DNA TGTGCCAGCACTAACCGGGACAGCCTCTCCGGGGTC. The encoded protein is CASTNRDSLSGV.